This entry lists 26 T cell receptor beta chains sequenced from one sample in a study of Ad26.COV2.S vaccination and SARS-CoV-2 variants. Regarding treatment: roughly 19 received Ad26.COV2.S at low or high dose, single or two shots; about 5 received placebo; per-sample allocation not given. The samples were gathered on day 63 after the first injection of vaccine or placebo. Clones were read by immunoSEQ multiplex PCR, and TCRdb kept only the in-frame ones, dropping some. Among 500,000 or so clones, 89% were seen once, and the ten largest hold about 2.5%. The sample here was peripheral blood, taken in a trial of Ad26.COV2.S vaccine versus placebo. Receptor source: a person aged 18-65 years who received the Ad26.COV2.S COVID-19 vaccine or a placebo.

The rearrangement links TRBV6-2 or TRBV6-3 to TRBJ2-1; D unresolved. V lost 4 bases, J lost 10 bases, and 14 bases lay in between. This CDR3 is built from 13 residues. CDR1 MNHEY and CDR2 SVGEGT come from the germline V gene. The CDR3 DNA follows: TGTGCCAGCAGTTTCTCCCTGGTTCGAGAGCAGTTCTTC. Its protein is CASSFSLVREQFF.

The CDR3 is CASGTNMNTEAFF. DNA of the CDR3: TGTGCCAGCGGGACGAATATGAACACTGAAGCTTTCTTT. The gene calls are TRBV6-5 and TRBJ1-1; D is possibly TRBD1 (5 bases). Germline-derived CDR1 and CDR2 are MNHEY and SVGAGI. V was cut by 8 bases and J by 0 bases, with 10 bases left in between. The CDR3 is 13 residues long.

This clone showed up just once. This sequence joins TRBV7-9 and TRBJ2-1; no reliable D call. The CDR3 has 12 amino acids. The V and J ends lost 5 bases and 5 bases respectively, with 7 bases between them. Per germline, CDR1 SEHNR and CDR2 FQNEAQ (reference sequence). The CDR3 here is CASSRTDNEQFF. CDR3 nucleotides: TGTGCCAGCAGCCGAACAGACAATGAGCAGTTCTTC.

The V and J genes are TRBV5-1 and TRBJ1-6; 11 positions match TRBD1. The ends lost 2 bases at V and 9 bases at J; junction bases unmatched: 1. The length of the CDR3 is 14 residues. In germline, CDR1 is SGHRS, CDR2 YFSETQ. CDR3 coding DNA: TGCGCCAGCAGCTTAGGGACAGGGGGTTCACCCCTCCACTTT. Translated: CASSLGTGGSPLHF.

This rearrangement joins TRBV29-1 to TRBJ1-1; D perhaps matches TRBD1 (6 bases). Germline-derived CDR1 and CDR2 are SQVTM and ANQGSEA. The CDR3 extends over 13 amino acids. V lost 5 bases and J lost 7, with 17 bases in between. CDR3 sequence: CSVRGTADLEAFF. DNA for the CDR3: TGCAGCGTTAGGGGGACTGCCGACCTTGAAGCTTTCTTT. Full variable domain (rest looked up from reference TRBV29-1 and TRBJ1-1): SAVISQKPSRDICQRGTSLTIQCQVDSQVTMMFWYRQQPGQSLTLIATANQGSEATYESGFVIDKFPISRPNLTFSTLTVSNMSPEDSSIYLCSVRGTADLEAFFGQGTRLTVV.

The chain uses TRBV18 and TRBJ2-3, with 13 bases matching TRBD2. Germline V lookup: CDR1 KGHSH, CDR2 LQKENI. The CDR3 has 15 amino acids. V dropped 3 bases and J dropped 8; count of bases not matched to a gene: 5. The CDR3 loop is CASSPTGTSGTTQYF. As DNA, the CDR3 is TGTGCCAGCTCACCTACCGGGACTAGCGGGACTACGCAGTATTTT.

The CDR3 protein is CASSSSGSYEQYV. For the CDR3, the DNA is TGTGCCAGCAGTTCATCAGGGTCCTACGAGCAGTACGTC. This chain uses TRBV6-1 with TRBJ2-7, with D perhaps TRBD1 (5 bases). There are 13 residues in the CDR3. Germline loops: CDR1 MNHNS, CDR2 SASEGT. V gave up 5 bases and J gave up 1 base, with 9 bases separating them.

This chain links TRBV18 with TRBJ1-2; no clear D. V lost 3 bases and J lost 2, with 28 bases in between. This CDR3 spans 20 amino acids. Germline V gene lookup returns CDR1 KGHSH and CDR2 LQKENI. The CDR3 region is CASSPTRPEEIRGANYGYTF. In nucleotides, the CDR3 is TGTGCCAGCTCACCCACGAGACCCGAAGAAATACGCGGAGCGAACTATGGCTACACCTTC.

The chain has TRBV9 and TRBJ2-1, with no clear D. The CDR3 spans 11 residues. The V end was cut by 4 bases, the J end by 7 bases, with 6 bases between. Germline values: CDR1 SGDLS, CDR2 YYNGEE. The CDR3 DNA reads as TGTGCCAGCAGCTCACAGAATGAGCAGTTCTTC. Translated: CASSSQNEQFF.

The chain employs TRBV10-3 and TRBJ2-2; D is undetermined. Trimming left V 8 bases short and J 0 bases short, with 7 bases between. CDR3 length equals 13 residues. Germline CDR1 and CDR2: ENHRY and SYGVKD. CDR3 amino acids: CAIGSANTGELFF. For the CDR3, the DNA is TGTGCCATCGGTTCAGCGAACACCGGGGAGCTGTTTTTT.

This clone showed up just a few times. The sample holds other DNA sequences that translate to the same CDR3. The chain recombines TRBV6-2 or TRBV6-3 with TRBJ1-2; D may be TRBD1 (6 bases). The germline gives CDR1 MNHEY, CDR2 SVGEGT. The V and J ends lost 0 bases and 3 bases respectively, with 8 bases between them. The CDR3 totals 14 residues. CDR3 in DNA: TGTGCCAGCAGTTACTCTACAGGGTACTATGGCTACACCTTC. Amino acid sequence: CASSYSTGYYGYTF.

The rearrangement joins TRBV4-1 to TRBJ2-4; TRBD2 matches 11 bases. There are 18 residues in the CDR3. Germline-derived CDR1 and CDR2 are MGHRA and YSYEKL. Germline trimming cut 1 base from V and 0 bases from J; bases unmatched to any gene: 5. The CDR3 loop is CASSQGVLAGVAKNIQYF. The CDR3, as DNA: TGCGCCAGCAGCCAAGGTGTACTAGCGGGAGTAGCCAAAAACATTCAGTACTTC.

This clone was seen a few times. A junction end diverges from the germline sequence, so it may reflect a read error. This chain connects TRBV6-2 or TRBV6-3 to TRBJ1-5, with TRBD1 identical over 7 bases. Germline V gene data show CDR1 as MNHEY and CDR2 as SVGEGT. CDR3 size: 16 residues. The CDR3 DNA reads TGTGCCACCAGTTTTAATAAGGGACAGTGGAATCAGCCCCAGCATTTT. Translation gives CATSFNKGQWNQPQHF.

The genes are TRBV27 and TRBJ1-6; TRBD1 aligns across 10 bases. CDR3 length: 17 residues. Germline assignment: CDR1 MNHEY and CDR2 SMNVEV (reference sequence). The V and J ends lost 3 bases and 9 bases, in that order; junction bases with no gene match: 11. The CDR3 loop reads CASSFTGTGVFFSPLHF. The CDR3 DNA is TGTGCCAGCAGTTTTACCGGGACAGGGGTGTTTTTTTCACCCCTCCACTTT.

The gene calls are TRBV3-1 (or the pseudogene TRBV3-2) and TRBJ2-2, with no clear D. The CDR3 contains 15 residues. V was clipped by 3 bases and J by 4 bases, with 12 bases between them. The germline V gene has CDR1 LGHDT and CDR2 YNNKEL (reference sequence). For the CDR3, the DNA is TGTGCCAGCAGCCATCATGATAGACCCACCGGGGAGCTGTTTTTT. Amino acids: CASSHHDRPTGELFF.

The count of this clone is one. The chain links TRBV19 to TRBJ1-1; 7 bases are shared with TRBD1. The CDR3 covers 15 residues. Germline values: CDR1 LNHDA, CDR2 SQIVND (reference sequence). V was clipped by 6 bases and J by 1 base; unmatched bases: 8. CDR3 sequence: CASRETGRPNTEAFF. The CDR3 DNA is TGTGCCAGTAGGGAGACAGGGAGGCCGAACACTGAAGCTTTCTTT.

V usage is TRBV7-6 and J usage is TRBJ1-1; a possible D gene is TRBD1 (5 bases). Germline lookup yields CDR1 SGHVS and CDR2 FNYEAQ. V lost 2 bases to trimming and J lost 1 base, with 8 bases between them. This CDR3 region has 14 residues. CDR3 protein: CASSLYGGNTEAFF. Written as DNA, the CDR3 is TGTGCCAGCAGCTTATATGGGGGGAACACTGAAGCTTTCTTT.

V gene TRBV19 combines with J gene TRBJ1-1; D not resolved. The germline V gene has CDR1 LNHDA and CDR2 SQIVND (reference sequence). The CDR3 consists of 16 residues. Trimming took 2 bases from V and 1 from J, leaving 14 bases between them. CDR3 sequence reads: CASSIRGSTRNTEAFF. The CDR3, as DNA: TGTGCCAGTAGTATAAGAGGCAGCACACGGAACACTGAAGCTTTCTTT.

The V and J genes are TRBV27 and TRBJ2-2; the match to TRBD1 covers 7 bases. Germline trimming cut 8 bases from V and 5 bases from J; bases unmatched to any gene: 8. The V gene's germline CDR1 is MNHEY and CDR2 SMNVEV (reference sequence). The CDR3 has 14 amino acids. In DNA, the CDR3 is TGTGCCAGCGGGGACAGTATCGCGACCGGGGAGCTGTTTTTT. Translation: CASGDSIATGELFF.

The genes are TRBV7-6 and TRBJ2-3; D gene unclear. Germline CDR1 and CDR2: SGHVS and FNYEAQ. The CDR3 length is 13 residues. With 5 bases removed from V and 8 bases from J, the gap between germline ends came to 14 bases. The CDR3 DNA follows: TGTGCCAGCAGCCTCTCAGACCAGTCTACGCAGTATTTT. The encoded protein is CASSLSDQSTQYF.

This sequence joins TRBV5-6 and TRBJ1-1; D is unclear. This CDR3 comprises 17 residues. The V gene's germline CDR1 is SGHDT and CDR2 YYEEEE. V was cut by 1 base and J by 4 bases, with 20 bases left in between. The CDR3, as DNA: TGTGCCAGCAGCTTGTTGCTAGTCTTACCACCGGGCACTGAAGCTTTCTTT. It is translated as CASSLLLVLPPGTEAFF.

CDR3 bases: TGTGCCAGCAGTTTACCCGGGTCGGCTAATGAAAAACTGTTTTTT. Encoded protein: CASSLPGSANEKLFF. The chain carries TRBV28 and TRBJ1-4, with D uncertain. V lost 2 bases, J lost 3 bases, and 10 bases lay in between. Germline values: CDR1 MDHEN, CDR2 SYDVKM. The CDR3 is 15 amino acids.

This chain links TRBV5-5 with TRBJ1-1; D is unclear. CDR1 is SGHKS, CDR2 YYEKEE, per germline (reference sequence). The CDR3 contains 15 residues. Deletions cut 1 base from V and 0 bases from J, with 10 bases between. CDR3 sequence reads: CASSLYLEMNTEAFF. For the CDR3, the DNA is TGTGCCAGCAGCTTGTATCTGGAGATGAACACTGAAGCTTTCTTT.

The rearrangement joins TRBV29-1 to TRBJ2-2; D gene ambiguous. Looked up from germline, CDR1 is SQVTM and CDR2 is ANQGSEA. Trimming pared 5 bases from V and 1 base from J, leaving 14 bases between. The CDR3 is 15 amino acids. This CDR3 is CSVYGWDLNTGELFF. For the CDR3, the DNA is TGCAGCGTTTACGGTTGGGATTTGAACACCGGGGAGCTGTTTTTT.

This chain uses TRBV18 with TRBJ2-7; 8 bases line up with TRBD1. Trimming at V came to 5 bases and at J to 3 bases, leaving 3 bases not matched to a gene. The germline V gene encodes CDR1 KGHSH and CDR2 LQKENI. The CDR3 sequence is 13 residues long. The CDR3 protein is CASSGQGRYEQYF. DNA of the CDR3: TGTGCCAGCTCAGGACAGGGTCGCTACGAGCAGTACTTC.

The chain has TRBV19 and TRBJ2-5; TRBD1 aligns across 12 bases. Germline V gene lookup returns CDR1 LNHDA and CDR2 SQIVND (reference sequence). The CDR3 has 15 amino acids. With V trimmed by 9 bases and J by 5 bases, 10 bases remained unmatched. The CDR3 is CASAYGTGGGETQYF. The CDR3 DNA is TGTGCCAGCGCATATGGGACAGGGGGCGGGGAGACCCAGTACTTC.